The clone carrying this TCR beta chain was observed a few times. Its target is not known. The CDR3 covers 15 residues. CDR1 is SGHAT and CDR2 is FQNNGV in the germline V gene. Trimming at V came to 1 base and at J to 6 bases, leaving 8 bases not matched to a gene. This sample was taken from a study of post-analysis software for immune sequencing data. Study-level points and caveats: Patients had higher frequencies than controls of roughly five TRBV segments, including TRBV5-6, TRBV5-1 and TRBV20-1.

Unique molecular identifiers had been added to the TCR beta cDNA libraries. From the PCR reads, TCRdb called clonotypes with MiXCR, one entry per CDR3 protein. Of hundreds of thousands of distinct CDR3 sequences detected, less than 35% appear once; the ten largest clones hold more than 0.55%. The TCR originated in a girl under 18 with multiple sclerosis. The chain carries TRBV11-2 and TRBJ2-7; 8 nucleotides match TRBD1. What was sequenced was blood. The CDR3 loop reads CASSLVGQGNAEQYF. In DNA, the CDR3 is TGTGCCAGCAGCTTAGTAGGACAGGGCAACGCCGAGCAGTACTTC.